Listed here are 28 T cell receptor beta chains from one sample, sequenced in a study of T cell responses to AZD1222 COVID-19 vaccine (dated by TCRdb to the early 2020s). The library was produced with the immunoSEQ multiplex PCR assay. TCRdb mirrors the immuneACCESS table, restricted to in-frame sequences. Some clones are absent from its copies; in checked studies, under half trace to an unresolved V gene, and the reason for the others is unknown. The sample table contains 150,000 to 200,000 clones; only one count was recorded for roughly 92% of them. The ten largest account for roughly 1.3% of the sample. The time point label for this specimen denotes: baseline before first vaccination. The sequencing used peripheral blood, collected on day 0 of AZD1222 vaccination. The receptors were gathered from an adult in good health.

The chain links TRBV28 to TRBJ1-1, with D possibly matching TRBD1 (6 bases). In germline, CDR1 is MDHEN, CDR2 SYDVKM. V lost 10 bases, J lost 4 bases, and 10 bases lay in between. The CDR3 loop spans 11 amino acids. The CDR3 protein is CATQGGTEAFF. The CDR3 DNA reads as TGTGCCACACAGGGAGGCACTGAAGCTTTCTTT.

CDR3 nucleotide sequence: TGCAGTGCTAGTGACGGATACGAGCAGTACTTC. Its translation is CSASDGYEQYF. V and J are TRBV20-1 and TRBJ2-7; D call uncertain. Germline V CDR1 and CDR2: DFQATT, SNEGSKA (reference sequence). The CDR3 loop spans 11 amino acids. Trimming cost V 3 bases and J 4 bases, with 7 bases left between them.

In this sample, this clone turned up a few times. The chain carries TRBV6-4 and TRBJ2-2, with D perhaps assigned TRBD1 or TRBD2 (5 bases each). The germline V and J ends were trimmed by 6 bases and 0 bases, with 23 bases remaining between them. The length of the CDR3 is 19 residues. The V gene's germline CDR1 is MRHNA and CDR2 SNTAGT. CDR3 DNA sequence: TGTGCCAGCAGGTACCACCGGGACCCCGCTAAATCGAACACCGGGGAGCTGTTTTTT. As protein: CASRYHRDPAKSNTGELFF.

V is TRBV27 and J is TRBJ2-3; no reliable D call. The germline V and J ends were trimmed by 5 bases and 1 base, with 19 bases remaining between them. The CDR3 totals 17 residues. Germline V gives CDR1 MNHEY, CDR2 SMNVEV (reference sequence). CDR3 bases: TGTGCCAGCAGTCTCTTGGTGGCCGTCTCGGGCACAGATACGCAGTATTTT. This gives the protein CASSLLVAVSGTDTQYF.

The chain uses TRBV2 and TRBJ2-5; the D gene is possibly TRBD2 (6 bases). The germline V gene encodes CDR1 SNHLY and CDR2 FYNNEI. This CDR3 comprises 16 residues. V dropped 7 bases and J dropped 3 bases, with 21 bases sitting between them. As DNA, the CDR3 is TGTGCCAGCAAATTTAAAAGGAGCGGGCTGGAAGAGACCCAGTACTTC. Translating gives CASKFKRSGLEETQYF. The full variable domain, with the rest looked up from reference TRBV2 and TRBJ2-5, is EPEVTQTPSHQVTQMGQEVILRCVPISNHLYFYWYRQILGQKVEFLVSFYNNEISEKSEIFDDQFSVERPDGSNFTLKIRSTKLEDSAMYFCASKFKRSGLEETQYFGPGTRLLVL.

V is TRBV30 and J is TRBJ1-4; 7 nucleotides agree with TRBD1. The V gene end was trimmed by 7 bases and the J gene end by 6 bases; junction bases not matched to a gene: 14. Germline V gene lookup returns CDR1 GTSNPN and CDR2 SVGIG (reference sequence). CDR3 length: 15 residues. For the CDR3, the DNA is TGTGCCTACGCATCCCGACAGGGAGCTCATGAAAAACTGTTTTTT. This codes for CAYASRQGAHEKLFF.

In this sample, this clone turned up once. This sequence joins TRBV27 and TRBJ2-3; TRBD2 matches 8 bases. Trimming cost V 3 bases and J 5 bases; bases outside gene matches: 10. This CDR3 is built from 16 residues. CDR1 MNHEY and CDR2 SMNVEV come from the germline V gene (reference sequence). CDR3 sequence reads: CASSFGSGGPVDTQYF. The CDR3 nucleotides are TGTGCCAGCAGTTTTGGGTCGGGAGGGCCCGTAGATACGCAGTATTTT.

This chain uses TRBV28 with TRBJ2-7; D perhaps matches TRBD2 (5 bases). CDR1 and CDR2 from the germline V gene are MDHEN and SYDVKM. V lost 3 bases and J 4 bases, leaving 7 bases between the germline ends. The CDR3 consists of 12 residues. CDR3 amino acids: CASSLGVYEQYF. The CDR3 DNA sequence: TGTGCCAGCAGTTTGGGAGTTTACGAGCAGTACTTC. Using reference TRBV28 and TRBJ2-7 for the parts outside the CDR3, the full variable domain is DVKVTQSSRYLVKRTGEKVFLECVQDMDHENMFWYRQDPGLGLRLIYFSYDVKMKEKGDIPEGYSVSREKKERFSLILESASTNQTSMYLCASSLGVYEQYFGPGTRLTVT.

The rearrangement uses TRBV30 and TRBJ1-1; D remains ambiguous. Between the trimmed V and J ends, which lost 0 bases and 3 bases, there was a span of 11 bases. CDR3 length: 14 residues. Germline V gene data show CDR1 as GTSNPN and CDR2 as SVGIG (reference sequence). CDR3 DNA: TGTGCCTGGAGTGTACCCGAGAGGGACACTGAAGCTTTCTTT. It translates to CAWSVPERDTEAFF.

This clone appeared a single time. The chain has TRBV3-1 (or the pseudogene TRBV3-2) and TRBJ1-2; D is unresolved. The V and J ends lost 2 bases and 0 bases respectively, with 4 bases between them. The CDR3 is 13 amino acids. Germline V gene data show CDR1 as LGHDT and CDR2 as YNNKEL (reference sequence). Written as DNA, the CDR3 is TGTGCCAGCAGCCAAAACTCTAACTATGGCTACACCTTC. As protein: CASSQNSNYGYTF.

The rearrangement links TRBV20-1 to TRBJ1-2, with D perhaps TRBD1 (5 bases). This CDR3 is 11 amino acids long. Trimming cost V 8 bases and J 8 bases, with 15 bases left between them. Per the germline V gene, CDR1 is DFQATT and CDR2 is SNEGSKA (reference sequence). CDR3 protein: CSFFGAEGYTF. Here the CDR3 DNA reads TGCAGTTTCTTTGGGGCGGAGGGCTACACCTTC.

The chain carries TRBV6-5 and TRBJ2-7, with 8 bases lining up with TRBD1. CDR1 is MNHEY and CDR2 is SVGAGI in the germline V gene. The CDR3 is made up of 15 amino acids. Trimming cost V 6 bases and J 3 bases; bases outside gene matches: 10. The CDR3 nucleotides read TGTGCCAGCAGCGTCTTCGGGACAGGCATCTACGAGCAGTACTTC. Protein sequence: CASSVFGTGIYEQYF.

The chain links TRBV3-1 (or the pseudogene TRBV3-2) to TRBJ1-1, with unresolved D. Trimming pared 2 bases from V and 0 bases from J, leaving 4 bases between. CDR3 length equals 13 residues. Germline CDR1 and CDR2: LGHDT and YNNKEL (reference sequence). CDR3 region: CASSQLMNTEAFF. The CDR3 DNA is TGTGCCAGCAGCCAATTGATGAACACTGAAGCTTTCTTT.

The chain recombines TRBV19 with TRBJ1-5, with D tentatively TRBD1 (6 bases). CDR1 is LNHDA and CDR2 is SQIVND in the germline V gene (reference sequence). This CDR3 has 14 residues. Trimming shortened V by 10 bases and J by 6 bases, and 19 bases separated the two germline ends. CDR3 sequence (DNA): TGTGCCACTCACGGGGCAGGGGAGTTTCAGCCCCAGCATTTT. It codes for CATHGAGEFQPQHF. The variable domain in full, completed from reference TRBV19 and TRBJ1-5, reads DGGITQSPKYLFRKEGQNVTLSCEQNLNHDAMYWYRQDPGQGLRLIYYSQIVNDFQKGDIAEGYSVSREKKESFPLTVTSAQKNPTAFYLCATHGAGEFQPQHFGDGTRLSIL.

The CDR3, as DNA: TGCAGCGTTTCCCGAGCGGGAGGGCTGAATGAGCAGTTCTTC. This translates into CSVSRAGGLNEQFF. The chain recombines TRBV29-1 with TRBJ2-1; 10 bases match TRBD2. Germline trimming cut 5 bases from V and 7 bases from J; bases unmatched to any gene: 8. The CDR3 loop spans 14 amino acids. Germline loops: CDR1 SQVTM, CDR2 ANQGSEA.

The rearrangement uses TRBV5-4 and TRBJ2-3; TRBD2 matches at 7 bases. The CDR3 runs to 15 residues. Per the germline V gene, CDR1 is SGHNT and CDR2 is YYREEE (reference sequence). Trimming at V came to 3 bases and at J to 2 bases, leaving 6 bases not matched to a gene. This CDR3 is CASSSPSGYTDTQYF. The DNA for the CDR3 is TGTGCCAGCAGCTCCCCTAGCGGCTACACAGATACGCAGTATTTT. The complete variable domain, with remaining parts taken from reference TRBV5-4 and TRBJ2-3, reads ETGVTQSPTHLIKTRGQQVTLRCSSQSGHNTVSWYQQALGQGPQFIFQYYREEENGRGNFPPRFSGLQFPNYSSELNVNALELDDSALYLCASSSPSGYTDTQYFGPGTRLTVL.

The chain is built from TRBV7-8 and TRBJ1-1, with 12 bases fitting TRBD1. This CDR3 has 16 amino acids. Germline V lookup: CDR1 SGHVS, CDR2 FQNEAQ. The J segment lost 11 bases and the V segment lost 0 bases, leaving 10 bases of the junction unmatched. The CDR3 DNA follows: TGTGCCAGCAGCTTAGCGAGGGGACAGGGGGCGTCGGGTGCTTTCTTT. It is translated as CASSLARGQGASGAFF.

This chain's CDR3 is CASRAFNEKLFF. Here the CDR3 DNA reads TGTGCCAGCAGGGCTTTTAATGAAAAACTGTTTTTT. This chain links TRBV27 with TRBJ1-4; D is unclear. Per germline, CDR1 MNHEY and CDR2 SMNVEV (reference sequence). Trimming cost V 6 bases and J 4 bases, with 6 bases left between them. CDR3 length equals 12 residues.

The chain has TRBV19 and TRBJ1-2; TRBD1 might be the D (5 bases). V was shortened by 7 bases and J by 2 bases, with 11 bases between the two germline ends. The V gene's germline CDR1 is LNHDA and CDR2 SQIVND (reference sequence). There are 13 residues in the CDR3. CDR3 loop: CASNLRGNYGYTF. The CDR3 region has the DNA TGTGCCAGTAACCTTCGGGGCAACTATGGCTACACCTTC.

In its sample, this clone was seen once. CDR3 sequence: CASNFYGGKEETQYF. DNA of the CDR3: TGTGCCAGTAACTTTTATGGGGGGAAAGAAGAGACCCAGTACTTC. The rearrangement links TRBV19 to TRBJ2-5; TRBD2 is a possible D gene (6 bases). Germline CDR1 is LNHDA and CDR2 is SQIVND (reference sequence). The CDR3 is made up of 15 amino acids. V was pared by 7 bases and J by 3 bases, with 18 bases between.

The gene calls are TRBV10-2 and TRBJ2-2, with D possibly matching TRBD2 (6 bases). The length of the CDR3 is 15 residues. Trimming pared 6 bases from V and 4 bases from J, leaving 15 bases between. Per the germline V gene, CDR1 is WSHSY and CDR2 is SAAADI. Written as DNA, the CDR3 is TGCGCCAGCAGACTCGGGACTCCCGTCACCGGGGAGCTGTTTTTT. This sequence encodes CASRLGTPVTGELFF.

The table lists this clone with a few counts. CDR3 amino acids: CASSGSLRPNSTYEQYF. The CDR3 DNA sequence: TGCGCCAGTAGCGGGAGCCTACGGCCCAATTCTACCTACGAGCAGTACTTC. The chain has TRBV4-1 and TRBJ2-7; 9 positions match TRBD2. This CDR3 is built from 17 residues. Germline CDR1 is MGHRA and CDR2 is YSYEKL. J gave up 2 bases and V 9 bases, and 17 bases lay outside the gene matches.

This clone showed up just once. V and J are TRBV5-1 and TRBJ1-1, with 7 bases identical to TRBD1. Trimming at V came to 4 bases and at J to 4 bases, leaving 7 bases not matched to a gene. The CDR3 totals 14 residues. Germline V gene lookup returns CDR1 SGHRS and CDR2 YFSETQ. The CDR3 protein is CASSPTGSGTEAFF. CDR3 nucleotide sequence: TGCGCCAGCAGCCCGACAGGGTCGGGCACTGAAGCTTTCTTT.

This chain links TRBV15 with TRBJ1-1; D uncertain. The V end lost 0 bases, the J end lost 5 bases, and 7 bases lay between the germline ends. The CDR3 length is 13 residues. CDR1 and CDR2 from the germline V gene are LNHNV and YYDKDF (reference sequence). As DNA, the CDR3 is TGTGCCACCAGCAGAGATAAAGGGACTGAAGCTTTCTTT. Amino acid sequence: CATSRDKGTEAFF.

The chain recombines TRBV6-6 with TRBJ2-7; D is ambiguous. Germline loops: CDR1 MNHNY, CDR2 SVGAGI (reference sequence). V was pared by 3 bases and J by 4 bases, with 16 bases between. The CDR3 is made up of 15 amino acids. The CDR3: CASSYTDGLGYEQYF. The CDR3 DNA follows: TGTGCCAGCAGTTATACAGACGGTTTAGGGTACGAGCAGTACTTC.

The chain recombines TRBV19 with TRBJ2-7; D is unclear. Germline loops: CDR1 LNHDA, CDR2 SQIVND (reference sequence). The length of the CDR3 is 13 residues. Between the trimmed V and J ends, which lost 2 bases and 0 bases, there was a span of 5 bases. The CDR3 DNA reads TGTGCCAGTAGTATATCCCCCTCCTACGAGCAGTACTTC. Residues: CASSISPSYEQYF.

The J gene is TRBJ2-7, the V gene TRBV6-2 or TRBV6-3, with D perhaps matching TRBD2 (6 bases). The CDR3 consists of 14 residues. V lost 1 base and J lost 4, with 11 bases in between. From germline, CDR1 is MNHEY and CDR2 SVGEGT. The CDR3 DNA reads TGTGCCAGCAGTTACTTGGGGGGACGGTACGAGCAGTACTTC. It specifies CASSYLGGRYEQYF.

The genes are TRBV27 and TRBJ1-1; D gene uncertain. Per the germline V gene, CDR1 is MNHEY and CDR2 is SMNVEV (reference sequence). CDR3 length equals 15 residues. V lost 4 bases and J 1 base, leaving 13 bases between the germline ends. CDR3 DNA sequence: TGTGCCAGCAGTTCAGGCGGCAGGCCGAACACTGAAGCTTTCTTT. It encodes CASSSGGRPNTEAFF.